This T cell receptor (beta chain) was documented in a study of blood T cells in healthy people across ages. For the second PCR, which ran for about 6 to 12 cycles, a sample-barcoded 5' primer and a J-beta primer mix were used. TCRdb passed the 5' RACE reads through MiXCR, listing each CDR3 protein once. Among about 640,000 distinct CDR3 sequences, less than 45% were seen once, and the ten largest hold 25% to 35%. This CDR3 is built from 15 residues. From germline, CDR1 is DFQATT and CDR2 SNEGSKA (reference sequence). Trimming pared 5 bases from V and 4 bases from J, leaving 20 bases between. Of note for this clonotype: Its antigen is undetermined. A much larger clone lies one base from this, so it may be a read error.

Findings of the study overall: Fewer expanded clones and more diversity marked long-lived versus aged donors.

The sample was blood. This rearrangement joins TRBV20-1 to TRBJ2-5, with D possibly being TRBD2 (6 bases). This receptor was identified in a man of 80 years or more in good health. The chain's CDR3 is CSAGALAISGETQYF. Written as DNA, the CDR3 is TGCAGTGCTGGAGCGCTAGCGATTAGCGGAGAGACCCAGTACTTC.